The 24 T cell receptor beta chains presented below share a single source sample, sequenced in a study of PD-L1 blockade in urothelial cancer. The protocol was immunoSEQ multiplex PCR, while the TCRdb copy is restricted to in-frame clones and leaves out a portion. The sample lists more than 85,000 clones, 91% occurring once. Sequenced here: PBMCs, sampled around atezolizumab (anti-PD-L1) treatment. The receptors shown here come from a woman older than 75 with urothelial cancer.

The V call is TRBV15, the J call TRBJ1-1; D uncertain. This CDR3 region has 14 residues. Trimming left V 0 bases short and J 2 bases short, with 7 bases between. CDR1 and CDR2 (germline): LNHNV, YYDKDF (reference sequence). CDR3 in amino acids: CATSRDRFNTEAFF. In DNA form, the CDR3 reads TGTGCCACCAGCAGAGATCGGTTCAACACTGAAGCTTTCTTT.

The V and J genes are TRBV29-1 and TRBJ2-7; D perhaps matches TRBD2 (5 bases). From germline, CDR1 is SQVTM and CDR2 ANQGSEA. The CDR3 runs to 13 residues. With 5 bases removed from V and 6 bases from J, the gap between germline ends came to 17 bases. The CDR3 reads CSVQDLLFFEQYF. The CDR3 DNA is TGCAGCGTTCAGGACTTACTTTTTTTCGAGCAGTACTTC.

V is TRBV7-3 and J is TRBJ2-7; D is undetermined. V lost 0 bases and J lost 5, with 8 bases in between. There are 13 residues in the CDR3. Germline assignment: CDR1 SGHTA and CDR2 FQGTGA. For the CDR3, the DNA is TGTGCCAGCAGCTTAACGGTACGGGACGAGCAGTACTTC. Residues: CASSLTVRDEQYF.

The chain links TRBV5-1 to TRBJ2-3, with 8 bases aligning to TRBD2. This CDR3 is 16 amino acids long. Germline V lookup: CDR1 SGHRS, CDR2 YFSETQ. J gave up 1 base and V 0 bases, and 4 bases lay outside the gene matches. CDR3 protein: CASSLGGRSGTDTQYF. The CDR3 coding sequence is TGCGCCAGCAGCTTGGGCGGGAGGTCTGGCACAGATACGCAGTATTTT.

The chain has TRBV29-1 and TRBJ1-1; no firm D call. This CDR3 has 15 amino acids. Deletions cut 0 bases from V and 0 bases from J, with 11 bases between. Germline V CDR1 and CDR2: SQVTM, ANQGSEA. CDR3 residues: CSVEEWAGVNTEAFF. The CDR3 nucleotides read TGCAGCGTTGAAGAATGGGCCGGGGTGAACACTGAAGCTTTCTTT.

The chain employs TRBV5-1 and TRBJ1-3, with D unresolved. This CDR3 has 14 residues. Germline lookup yields CDR1 SGHRS and CDR2 YFSETQ. With 2 bases removed from V and 0 bases from J, the gap between germline ends came to 6 bases. The DNA of the CDR3 is TGCGCCAGCAGCTTCGGTGGCTCTGGAAACACCATATATTTT. This encodes CASSFGGSGNTIYF.

V gene TRBV10-3 combines with J gene TRBJ1-1, with TRBD1 identical over 7 bases. CDR1 is ENHRY, CDR2 SYGVKD, per germline. V was clipped by 4 bases and J by 3 bases; unmatched bases: 5. The CDR3 is 14 residues long. The CDR3 DNA is TGTGCCATCAGTGGAGGGACAGCAGACACTGAAGCTTTCTTT. It encodes CAISGGTADTEAFF.

This chain connects TRBV29-1 to TRBJ2-1; 7 bases align to TRBD2. Germline CDR1 is SQVTM and CDR2 is ANQGSEA. Germline trimming cut 4 bases from V and 4 bases from J; bases unmatched to any gene: 13. The CDR3 is 16 residues long. This CDR3 is CSVGGGVGWAYNEQFF. The DNA of the CDR3 is TGCAGCGTTGGGGGAGGGGTGGGGTGGGCTTACAATGAGCAGTTCTTC.

V gene TRBV6-1 combines with J gene TRBJ1-2; D remains unclear. Germline-derived CDR1 and CDR2 are MNHNS and SASEGT. Trimming pared 0 bases from V and 7 bases from J, leaving 9 bases between. The length of the CDR3 is 13 residues. Here the CDR3 reads CASSEAAGRGYTF. As DNA, the CDR3 is TGTGCCAGCAGTGAAGCCGCGGGTCGTGGCTACACCTTC.

The chain couples TRBV19 to TRBJ2-1; D is possibly TRBD2 (5 bases). CDR3 length: 12 amino acids. Trimming took 6 bases from V and 5 from J, leaving 8 bases between them. The germline CDR1 and CDR2 sequences are LNHDA and SQIVND (reference sequence). The CDR3 loop is CASRSGNNEQFF. The CDR3 DNA sequence: TGTGCCAGTAGGTCCGGGAACAATGAGCAGTTCTTC.

V is TRBV6-1 and J is TRBJ1-1; 7 bases are shared with TRBD1. Per the germline V gene, CDR1 is MNHNS and CDR2 is SASEGT. Unmatched junction bases numbered 9, after V lost 3 bases and J lost 5 bases. This CDR3 region has 15 residues. The CDR3 DNA follows: TGTGCCAGCAGTGAGACAGGGTTTTCCGTTACTGAAGCTTTCTTT. It encodes CASSETGFSVTEAFF.

The chain recombines TRBV29-1 with TRBJ2-7; 12 bases agree with TRBD1. The CDR3 has 16 residues. V lost 1 base, J lost 5 bases, and 9 bases stayed unmatched. CDR1 and CDR2 from the germline V gene are SQVTM and ANQGSEA. The CDR3 nucleotides are TGCAGCGTTGAAGGCAGTATGGGGACAGGGGGCGACGAGCAGTACTTC. It encodes CSVEGSMGTGGDEQYF.

The chain uses TRBV7-7 and TRBJ2-5, with TRBD2 as a possible D gene (5 bases). Trimming took 0 bases from V and 5 from J, leaving 10 bases between them. CDR3 length: 14 amino acids. From germline, CDR1 is SSHAT and CDR2 FNYEAQ (reference sequence). The CDR3 bases are TGTGCCAGCAGCTTAGCGGGGAGAACGGAGACCCAGTACTTC. It is translated as CASSLAGRTETQYF.

V and J are TRBV5-1 and TRBJ1-2; D possibly corresponds to TRBD1 (6 bases). Germline-derived CDR1 and CDR2 are SGHRS and YFSETQ. Trimming cost V 7 bases and J 6 bases, with 19 bases left between them. The CDR3 extends over 14 amino acids. CDR3 bases: TGCGCCAGCGCTGCGTTACAGGGACGGAATGGCTACACCTTC. Translated: CASAALQGRNGYTF.

The CDR3 DNA reads TGTGCCAGCAGTGAAAACCCCAAAGGTCAGGGGGCCACCGAGCAGTACTTC. It is translated as CASSENPKGQGATEQYF. The chain combines TRBV2 with TRBJ2-7; TRBD1 matches at 8 bases. The CDR3 spans 17 residues. The germline gives CDR1 SNHLY, CDR2 FYNNEI. J lost 6 bases, V lost 2 bases, and 15 bases had no gene match.

The chain is built from TRBV25-1 and TRBJ2-5, with 14 bases that match TRBD2. Germline lookup yields CDR1 MGHDK and CDR2 SYGVNS. V lost 8 bases, J lost 4 bases, and 6 bases stayed unmatched. The CDR3 loop spans 15 amino acids. The CDR3 nucleotides are TGTGCCAGCCTAGGGACTAGCGGGAGCCCAGAGACCCAGTACTTC. This codes for CASLGTSGSPETQYF.

V gene TRBV29-1 combines with J gene TRBJ1-2; D uncertain. The CDR3 length is 11 residues. V was pared by 3 bases and J by 12 bases, with 14 bases between. Germline V lookup: CDR1 SQVTM, CDR2 ANQGSEA. Written as DNA, the CDR3 is TGCAGCGTTGATCAGACGGGGTCGCACACCTTC. It codes for CSVDQTGSHTF.

The chain joins TRBV19 to TRBJ2-1; TRBD2 aligns across 8 bases. V dropped 1 base and J dropped 3; count of bases not matched to a gene: 5. Germline-derived CDR1 and CDR2 are LNHDA and SQIVND (reference sequence). This CDR3 spans 16 amino acids. The DNA for the CDR3 is TGTGCCAGTAGTATAGGGGGGACTAGGGTCTACAATGAGCAGTTCTTC. Its translation is CASSIGGTRVYNEQFF.

The chain recombines TRBV30 with TRBJ2-3; the match to TRBD2 covers 7 bases. Germline V gene lookup returns CDR1 GTSNPN and CDR2 SVGIG (reference sequence). CDR3 length equals 14 residues. V shed 0 bases and J 2 bases; nucleotides not matched to a gene: 2. DNA for the CDR3: TGTGCCTGGAGTGTTGCGGGAGTCACAGATACGCAGTATTTT. Protein sequence: CAWSVAGVTDTQYF.

J is TRBJ2-7 and V is TRBV28; 9 bases line up with TRBD2. CDR3 length equals 14 residues. The germline V gene has CDR1 MDHEN and CDR2 SYDVKM. J gave up 4 bases and V 6 bases, and 7 bases lay outside the gene matches. CDR3 loop: CASRLSGSWYEQYF. CDR3 bases: TGTGCCAGCAGACTTAGCGGGAGTTGGTACGAGCAGTACTTC.

This clone appeared a few times. This chain links TRBV7-2 with TRBJ2-5, with 11 nucleotides matching TRBD2. V trimming: 5 bases; J trimming: 5 bases; junction bases outside the gene matches: 4. The CDR3 covers 14 residues. Germline CDR1 SGHTA, CDR2 FQGNSA. The CDR3 region has the DNA TGTGCCAGCAGCATTAGCGGGGGGGCGGAGACCCAGTACTTC. Its translation: CASSISGGAETQYF.

The chain carries TRBV15 and TRBJ2-2; TRBD2 matches 12 bases. This CDR3 is 19 amino acids long. Germline CDR1 reads LNHNV; CDR2 reads YYDKDF (reference sequence). J was trimmed by 5 bases and V by 1 base; bases with no gene match: 11. The CDR3 is CATSRALLMLAGGTGELFF. DNA of the CDR3: TGTGCCACCAGCAGAGCCCTTCTGATGCTAGCGGGAGGGACCGGGGAGCTGTTTTTT.

The V gene is TRBV30, the J gene TRBJ2-7, with 7 bases matching TRBD1. This CDR3 spans 13 amino acids. V was pared by 0 bases and J by 3 bases, with 2 bases of the junction left unmatched. CDR1 is GTSNPN, CDR2 SVGIG, per germline (reference sequence). This CDR3 reads CAWSVGGDYEQYF. The CDR3 coding sequence is TGTGCCTGGAGTGTAGGGGGCGACTACGAGCAGTACTTC. Using reference TRBV30 and TRBJ2-7 for the parts outside the CDR3, the full variable domain is SQTIHQWPATLVQPVGSPLSLECTVEGTSNPNLYWYRQAAGRGLQLLFYSVGIGQISSEVPQNLSASRPQDRQFILSSKKLLLSDSGFYLCAWSVGGDYEQYFGPGTRLTVT.

J is TRBJ2-1 and V is TRBV9; 14 positions agree with TRBD2. This CDR3 region has 15 residues. With 2 bases clipped from V and 8 bases from J, the junction kept 3 bases outside the gene matches. Germline CDR1 and CDR2: SGDLS and YYNGEE. Here the CDR3 reads CASSVGTSGRDEQFF. In nucleotides, the CDR3 is TGTGCCAGCAGCGTGGGGACTAGCGGGAGAGATGAGCAGTTCTTC.